Each of the 16 T cell receptor beta chains below was sequenced from the same sample in a study of chemoradiotherapy in HPV16-positive cancers. Sequencing was performed with immunoSEQ multiplex PCR; in TCRdb, only in-frame clones are kept and a portion is missing. The data show fewer than 40,000 clones, around 80% seen once. The sequencing here drew on blood, taken from a patient who underwent chemoradiotherapy. The source of these receptors is a human donor with HPV-associated anogenital cancer.

This clone was seen once. The V and J genes are TRBV5-5 and TRBJ1-1; 9 nucleotides line up with TRBD1. CDR1 and CDR2 from the germline V gene are SGHKS and YYEKEE (reference sequence). J lost 5 bases, V lost 3 bases, and 11 bases had no gene match. The CDR3 has 16 amino acids. CDR3 coding DNA: TGTGCCAGCAGCTCCATGGGACAGGGAGCGGGAACTGAAGCTTTCTTT. Protein sequence: CASSSMGQGAGTEAFF.

The chain carries TRBV10-3 and TRBJ1-2; D unclear. CDR1 is ENHRY, CDR2 SYGVKD, per germline. Trimming took 10 bases from V and 0 from J, leaving 12 bases between them. The CDR3 extends over 13 amino acids. CDR3 protein: CASLEEANYGYTF. The CDR3, as DNA: TGTGCCAGCCTGGAGGAAGCTAACTATGGCTACACCTTC.

The chain couples TRBV7-2 to TRBJ2-5, with 7 bases that match TRBD2. CDR1 is SGHTA, CDR2 FQGNSA, per germline. V was clipped by 5 bases and J by 5 bases; unmatched bases: 8. The CDR3 consists of 14 residues. CDR3 residues: CASSRKTSSETQYF. In nucleotides, the CDR3 is TGTGCCAGCAGCCGAAAGACTAGCAGTGAGACCCAGTACTTC.

The gene calls are TRBV25-1 and TRBJ1-2; TRBD1 might be the D (5 bases). The CDR3 loop spans 14 amino acids. The germline V gene has CDR1 MGHDK and CDR2 SYGVNS. V was cut by 2 bases and J by 8 bases, with 15 bases left in between. The CDR3 loop is CASSESGGDAGYTF. In nucleotides, the CDR3 is TGTGCCAGCAGTGAAAGTGGTGGGGACGCCGGCTACACCTTC.

This clone occurred a few times. The chain uses TRBV18 and TRBJ1-6, with no clear D. Germline-derived CDR1 and CDR2 are KGHSH and LQKENI. V gave up 5 bases and J gave up 4 bases, with 18 bases separating them. CDR3 length: 17 residues. This CDR3 reads CASSATWLAGYNSPLHF. The CDR3 DNA follows: TGTGCCAGCTCAGCTACATGGTTAGCTGGGTATAATTCACCCCTCCACTTT.

This CDR3 is CATSRGAAMQTGELFF. CDR3 DNA: TGTGCCACCAGCCGAGGTGCAGCCATGCAGACCGGGGAGCTGTTTTTT. The chain links TRBV15 to TRBJ2-2, with D uncertain. With 5 bases removed from V and 5 bases from J, the gap between germline ends came to 18 bases. Germline lookup yields CDR1 LNHNV and CDR2 YYDKDF (reference sequence). This CDR3 comprises 16 residues.

The chain links TRBV9 to TRBJ2-7, with 12 bases identical to TRBD2. Germline CDR1 SGDLS, CDR2 YYNGEE. There are 15 residues in the CDR3. The V and J ends lost 3 bases and 3 bases, in that order; junction bases with no gene match: 4. The CDR3 reads CASSAGTSGYYEQYF. DNA for the CDR3: TGTGCCAGCAGCGCCGGGACTAGCGGGTACTACGAGCAGTACTTC.

This chain connects TRBV20-1 to TRBJ2-5; D gene uncertain. Trimming cost V 6 bases and J 0 bases, with 5 bases left between them. The germline V gene encodes CDR1 DFQATT and CDR2 SNEGSKA (reference sequence). CDR3 length: 11 amino acids. CDR3 nucleotides: TGCAGTGCCTCGTACCAAGAGACCCAGTACTTC. Its translation is CSASYQETQYF.

The rearrangement joins TRBV4-1 to TRBJ1-1; D possibly corresponds to TRBD1 (5 bases). V was shortened by 4 bases and J by 6 bases, with 15 bases between the two germline ends. There are 14 residues in the CDR3. The V gene's germline CDR1 is MGHRA and CDR2 YSYEKL. The CDR3 nucleotides are TGCGCCAGCAGCCCTCGCGGCTTCAGGGCTGAAGCTTTCTTT. Protein: CASSPRGFRAEAFF.

The V gene is TRBV7-8, the J gene TRBJ2-7, with 7 nucleotides matching TRBD1. The germline V gene has CDR1 SGHVS and CDR2 FQNEAQ. The CDR3 sequence is 15 residues long. Losses at the gene ends were 2 bases for V and 3 bases for J; bases not matched to a gene: 7. The CDR3 sequence is CASSLSGYRGYEQYF. The CDR3 nucleotides are TGTGCCAGCAGCTTAAGTGGGTACAGGGGCTACGAGCAGTACTTC. Filled out from reference TRBV7-8 and TRBJ2-7, the complete variable domain reads GAGVSQSPRYKVAKRGQDVALRCDPISGHVSLFWYQQALGQGPEFLTYFQNEAQLDKSGLPSDRFFAERPEGSVSTLKIQRTQQEDSAVYLCASSLSGYRGYEQYFGPGTRLTVT.

The CDR3 DNA reads TGCGCCAGCAGCCAATCCGGGACTCCGCACAATGAGCAGTTCTTC. It specifies CASSQSGTPHNEQFF. This chain uses TRBV4-1 with TRBJ2-1, with D tentatively TRBD2 (6 bases). Germline V CDR1 and CDR2: MGHRA, YSYEKL. The V gene lost 2 bases and the J gene lost 5 bases, with 13 bases spanning the gap. This CDR3 has 15 amino acids.

This chain uses TRBV7-2 with TRBJ2-4, with 7 bases identical to TRBD2. The CDR3 totals 14 residues. In germline, CDR1 is SGHTA, CDR2 FQGNSA. With 5 bases clipped from V and 6 bases from J, the junction kept 7 bases outside the gene matches. This CDR3 reads CASSTGGSGNIQYF. Written as DNA, the CDR3 is TGTGCCAGCAGCACCGGGGGGTCGGGAAACATTCAGTACTTC.

V usage is TRBV7-9 and J usage is TRBJ1-2; perhaps TRBD1 as D (5 bases). This CDR3 has 14 amino acids. Trimming removed 5 bases from V and 8 bases from J, with 18 bases in between. In germline, CDR1 is SEHNR, CDR2 FQNEAQ (reference sequence). CDR3 nucleotides: TGTGCCAGCAGCCTAGGGATCACAAGGGGCGGCTACACCTTC. This encodes CASSLGITRGGYTF. The full variable domain, in which reference TRBV7-9 and TRBJ1-2 provide the parts outside the CDR3, is DTGVSQNPRHKITKRGQNVTFRCDPISEHNRLYWYRQTLGQGPEFLTYFQNEAQLEKSRLLSDRFSAERPKGSFSTLEIQRTEQGDSAMYLCASSLGITRGGYTFGSGTRLTVV.

The J gene is TRBJ2-3, the V gene TRBV7-9; 8 bases line up with TRBD1. Germline V lookup: CDR1 SEHNR, CDR2 FQNEAQ (reference sequence). CDR3 length: 14 residues. V gave up 9 bases and J gave up 1 base; unmatched junction bases: 6. In DNA, the CDR3 is TGTGCCAGTTTCGGGACAGGCCGCACAGATACGCAGTATTTT. This gives the protein CASFGTGRTDTQYF.

The rearrangement joins TRBV5-1 to TRBJ1-1; D possibly corresponds to TRBD1 (5 bases). V lost 7 bases and J lost 5, with 15 bases in between. This CDR3 contains 13 residues. In germline, CDR1 is SGHRS, CDR2 YFSETQ. This chain's CDR3 is CASGAPSGTEAFF. The DNA for the CDR3 is TGCGCCAGCGGGGCCCCCTCGGGAACTGAAGCTTTCTTT.

The chain recombines TRBV6-1 with TRBJ2-6; weak D call: TRBD1 (6 bases). Germline CDR1 reads MNHNS; CDR2 reads SASEGT. V gave up 3 bases and J gave up 0 bases, with 12 bases separating them. The CDR3 spans 17 residues. The CDR3 DNA reads TGTGCCAGCAGTGATGGGACAAGACTCTCTGGGGCCAACGTCCTGACTTTC. This encodes CASSDGTRLSGANVLTF.